This T cell receptor (beta chain) was retrieved from a study of shared clonotypes between healthy human individuals. Findings and caveats of the study: Richness estimates generally favored naive over memory subsets.

Produced via immunoSEQ multiplex PCR; TCRdb's table is partial and in-frame only. Of 1,500,000 or so clones in the sample, less than 99% are singletons; the top ten hold about 0.35%. Trimming shortened V by 3 bases and J by 2 bases, and 10 bases separated the two germline ends. The CDR3 runs 15 residues. Germline-derived CDR1 and CDR2 are KGHSH and LQKENI. With regard to this clone: What it binds is not known.

Sequenced sample: naive CD4+ T cells sorted from blood. Subset specified: CD45RA+ positively selected. This clonotype was sampled from a man aged 25-40 years in good health. The chain combines TRBV18 with TRBJ1-4; D may be TRBD1 (6 bases). The CDR3 nucleotides read TGTGCCAGCTCACCTCAGGGGCCGACTAATGAAAAACTGTTTTTT. Protein product: CASSPQGPTNEKLFF.